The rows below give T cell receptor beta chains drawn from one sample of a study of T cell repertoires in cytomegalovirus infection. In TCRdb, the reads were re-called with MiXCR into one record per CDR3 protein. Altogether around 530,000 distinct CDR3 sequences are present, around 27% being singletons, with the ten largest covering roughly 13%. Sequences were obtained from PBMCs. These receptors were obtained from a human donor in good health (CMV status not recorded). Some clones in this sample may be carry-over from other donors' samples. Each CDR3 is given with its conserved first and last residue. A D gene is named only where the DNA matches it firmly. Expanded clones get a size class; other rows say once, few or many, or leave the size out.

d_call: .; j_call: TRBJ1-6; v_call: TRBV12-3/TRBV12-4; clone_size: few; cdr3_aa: CASKGHSENSPLHF; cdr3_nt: TGTGCCAGCAAGGGACACTCAGAAAATTCACCCCTCCACTTT
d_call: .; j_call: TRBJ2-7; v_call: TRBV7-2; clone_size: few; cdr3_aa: CASSRGGGQYF; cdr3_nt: TGTGCCAGCAGCCGCGGAGGGGGGCAGTACTTC
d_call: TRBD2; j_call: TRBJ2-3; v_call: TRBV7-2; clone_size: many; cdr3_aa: CASSYAGGPTDTQYF; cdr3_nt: TGTGCCAGCAGCTACGCGGGGGGCCCCACAGATACGCAGTATTTT
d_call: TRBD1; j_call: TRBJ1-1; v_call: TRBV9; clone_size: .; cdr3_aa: CASSRRTGGTEAFF; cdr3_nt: TGTGCCAGCAGCAGAAGGACAGGGGGGACTGAAGCTTTCTTT
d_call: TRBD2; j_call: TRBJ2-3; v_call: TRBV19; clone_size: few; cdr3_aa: CAISRAGEWAADTQYF; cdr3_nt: TGTGCCATAAGCCGAGCGGGGGAGTGGGCGGCAGATACGCAGTATTTT
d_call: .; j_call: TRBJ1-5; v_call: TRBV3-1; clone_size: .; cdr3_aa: CASGSRLQPQHF; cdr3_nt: TGTGCCAGCGGATCCCGCCTGCAGCCCCAGCATTTT
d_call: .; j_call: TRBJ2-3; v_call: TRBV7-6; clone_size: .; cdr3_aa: CASSLGVGRGTQYF; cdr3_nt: TGTGCCAGCAGCTTAGGGGTGGGCCGAGGTACGCAGTATTTT
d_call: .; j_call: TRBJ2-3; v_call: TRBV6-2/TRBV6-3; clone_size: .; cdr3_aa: CASSWARTSTDTQYF; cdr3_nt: TGTGCCAGCAGTTGGGCACGTACTAGCACAGATACGCAGTATTTT
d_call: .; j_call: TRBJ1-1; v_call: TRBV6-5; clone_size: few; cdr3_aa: CASSYEGVNTEAFF; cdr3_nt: TGTGCCAGCAGTTACGAGGGGGTGAACACTGAAGCTTTCTTT
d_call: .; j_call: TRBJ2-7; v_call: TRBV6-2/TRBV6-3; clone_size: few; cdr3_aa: CASSSPGRGTYEQYF; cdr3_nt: TGTGCCAGCAGTTCCCCTGGGCGGGGCACCTACGAGCAGTACTTC
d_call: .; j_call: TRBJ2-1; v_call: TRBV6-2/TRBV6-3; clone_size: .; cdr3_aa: CASRKREEEFF; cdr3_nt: TGTGCCAGCAGAAAAAGGGAGGAGGAGTTCTTC
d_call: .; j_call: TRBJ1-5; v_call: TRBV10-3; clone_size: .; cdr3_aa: CAISESTPGSQPQHF; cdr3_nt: TGTGCCATCAGTGAGTCGACTCCGGGCAGTCAGCCCCAGCATTTT
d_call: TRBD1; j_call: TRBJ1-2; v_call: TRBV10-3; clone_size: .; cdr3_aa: CAIRSGQVFRYTF; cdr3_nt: TGTGCCATCAGATCGGGACAGGTTTTTCGCTACACCTTC
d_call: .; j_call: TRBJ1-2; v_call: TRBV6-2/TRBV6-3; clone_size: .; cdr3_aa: CASTRGYGYTF; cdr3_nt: TGTGCCAGCACCCGGGGCTATGGCTACACCTTC
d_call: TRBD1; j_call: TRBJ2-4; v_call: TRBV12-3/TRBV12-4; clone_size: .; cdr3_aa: CASTRTGSNIQYF; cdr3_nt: TGTGCCAGCACTCGGACAGGGTCAAACATTCAGTACTTC
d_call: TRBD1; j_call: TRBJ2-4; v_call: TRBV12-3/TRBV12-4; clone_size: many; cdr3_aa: CASSSTGTDIRRYF; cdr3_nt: TGTGCCAGCAGTTCGACCGGGACAGACATCAGGCGGTACTTC
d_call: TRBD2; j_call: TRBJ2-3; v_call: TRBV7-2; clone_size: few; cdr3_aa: CASSSGTSVDTQYF; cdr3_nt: TGTGCCAGCAGCTCCGGGACTAGCGTTGATACGCAGTATTTT
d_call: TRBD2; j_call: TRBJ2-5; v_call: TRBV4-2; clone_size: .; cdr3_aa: CASSQSTSGKQETQYF; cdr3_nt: TGTGCCAGCAGCCAATCGACTAGCGGGAAGCAAGAGACCCAGTACTTC
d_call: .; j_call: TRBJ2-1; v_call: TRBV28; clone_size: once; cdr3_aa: CASSLYSRDGDEQFF; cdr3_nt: TGTGCCAGCAGTTTATATTCCAGGGACGGGGATGAGCAGTTCTTC
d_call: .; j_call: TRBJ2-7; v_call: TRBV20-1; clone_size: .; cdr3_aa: CSARVAHVFDSYEQYF; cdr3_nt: TGCAGTGCTAGAGTTGCCCACGTCTTCGACTCCTACGAGCAGTACTTC
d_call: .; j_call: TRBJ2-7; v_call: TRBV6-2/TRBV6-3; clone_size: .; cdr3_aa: CASRWDASYEQYF; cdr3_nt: TGTGCCAGCAGGTGGGACGCCTCCTACGAGCAGTACTTC
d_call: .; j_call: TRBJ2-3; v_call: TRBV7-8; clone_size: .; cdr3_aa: CASSLLPQRARGITDTQYF; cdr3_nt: TGTGCCAGCAGCCTACTTCCACAGCGGGCTCGAGGGATTACAGATACGCAGTATTTT
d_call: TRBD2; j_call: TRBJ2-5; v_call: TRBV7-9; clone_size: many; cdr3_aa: CASSLGWASGRLETQYF; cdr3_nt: TGTGCCAGCAGCTTAGGATGGGCTAGCGGGAGATTAGAGACCCAGTACTTC
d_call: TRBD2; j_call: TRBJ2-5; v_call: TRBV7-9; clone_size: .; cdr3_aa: CASSGGLVRPETQYF; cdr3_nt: TGTGCCAGCAGCGGAGGACTAGTTCGTCCTGAGACCCAGTACTTC
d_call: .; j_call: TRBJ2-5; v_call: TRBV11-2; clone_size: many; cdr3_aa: CASSLGYKETQYF; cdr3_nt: TGTGCCAGCAGCCTCGGCTATAAAGAGACCCAGTACTTC
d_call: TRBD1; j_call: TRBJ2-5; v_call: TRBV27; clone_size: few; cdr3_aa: CASSMGTEETQYF; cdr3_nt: TGTGCCAGCAGTATGGGGACAGAGGAGACCCAGTACTTC
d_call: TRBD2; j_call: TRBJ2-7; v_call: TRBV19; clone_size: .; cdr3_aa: CASSTAGGYEQYF; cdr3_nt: TGTGCCAGTAGTACCGCGGGGGGCTACGAGCAGTACTTC
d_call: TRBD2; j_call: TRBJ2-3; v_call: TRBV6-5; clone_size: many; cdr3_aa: CASKAGGWADTQYF; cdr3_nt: TGTGCCAGCAAAGCGGGAGGTTGGGCAGATACGCAGTATTTT
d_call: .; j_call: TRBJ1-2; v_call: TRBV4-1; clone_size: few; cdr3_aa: CASSRGLSYGYTF; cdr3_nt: TGCGCCAGCAGCCGGGGACTGAGCTATGGCTACACCTTC
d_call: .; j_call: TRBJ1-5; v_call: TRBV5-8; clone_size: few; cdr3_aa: CASSLGQSSNQPQHF; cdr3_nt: TGTGCCAGCAGCCTTGGACAGTCTAGCAATCAGCCCCAGCATTTT
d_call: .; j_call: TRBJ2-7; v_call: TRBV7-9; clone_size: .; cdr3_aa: CASSAGAPNSYEQYF; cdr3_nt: TGTGCCAGCAGCGCCGGCGCTCCGAACTCCTACGAGCAGTACTTC
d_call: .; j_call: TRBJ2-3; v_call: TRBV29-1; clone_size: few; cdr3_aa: CSVNPGGGGADTQYF; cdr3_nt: TGCAGCGTTAACCCAGGGGGCGGGGGGGCCGATACGCAGTATTTT
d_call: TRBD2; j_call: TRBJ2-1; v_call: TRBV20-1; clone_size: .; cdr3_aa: CSADRGGNEQFF; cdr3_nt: TGCAGTGCAGACCGGGGGGGCAATGAGCAGTTCTTC